The 22 T cell receptor beta chains in this list originate from one sample, sequenced in a study of blood T cell repertoires in COVID-19. Libraries were prepared by immunoSEQ multiplex PCR; TCRdb keeps only in-frame clonotypes and omits some of them. The sample lists about 240,000 clones; 65% to 90% were seen once. Source material: peripheral blood. The origin of the receptors is a woman aged 70-85 years with acute or convalescent COVID-19.

The chain uses TRBV6-2 or TRBV6-3 and TRBJ1-6, with D possibly TRBD1 on 5 matching bases. V was clipped by 7 bases and J by 7 bases, with 23 bases between them. Looked up from germline, CDR1 is MNHEY and CDR2 is SVGEGT. The CDR3 extends over 17 amino acids. The CDR3 DNA follows: TGTGCCAGCACCCCCCTGTCTGGGGCAGGATACAATTCACCCCTCCACTTT. It yields the protein CASTPLSGAGYNSPLHF.

The J gene is TRBJ2-3, the V gene TRBV4-2; TRBD1 matches at 8 bases. The CDR3 runs 19 residues. V lost 4 bases, J lost 3 bases, and 18 bases stayed unmatched. The germline V gene encodes CDR1 LGHNA and CDR2 YNFKEQ. CDR3 amino acids: CASSRVVIIGQGGTDTQYF. The CDR3 coding sequence is TGTGCCAGCAGCCGCGTGGTTATTATCGGACAGGGCGGGACAGATACGCAGTATTTT.

The rearrangement links TRBV2 to TRBJ1-1; tentative D call: TRBD1 (6 bases). Trimming took off 6 bases at V and 3 bases at J, with 11 bases between the two ends. Germline CDR1 is SNHLY and CDR2 is FYNNEI. This CDR3 region has 13 residues. The CDR3 nucleotides read TGTGCCAGCAGAGAGGGACAATACACTGAAGCTTTCTTT. The encoded protein is CASREGQYTEAFF. The full variable domain, in which reference TRBV2 and TRBJ1-1 provide the parts outside the CDR3, is EPEVTQTPSHQVTQMGQEVILRCVPISNHLYFYWYRQILGQKVEFLVSFYNNEISEKSEIFDDQFSVERPDGSNFTLKIRSTKLEDSAMYFCASREGQYTEAFFGQGTRLTVV.

CDR3 sequence reads: CSASPYSGGPSDTQYF. In DNA, the CDR3 is TGCAGTGCTAGTCCCTATAGCGGGGGGCCCTCAGATACGCAGTATTTT. The V call is TRBV20-1, the J call TRBJ2-3; 10 nucleotides agree with TRBD2. Per the germline V gene, CDR1 is DFQATT and CDR2 is SNEGSKA (reference sequence). The J segment lost 4 bases and the V segment lost 3 bases, leaving 10 bases of the junction unmatched. CDR3 size: 16 residues.

This sequence joins TRBV5-1 and TRBJ1-3; D gene ambiguous. The CDR3 is made up of 16 amino acids. CDR1 and CDR2 (germline): SGHRS, YFSETQ. Trimming cost V 4 bases and J 0 bases, with 14 bases left between them. CDR3 coding DNA: TGCGCCAGCAGCCCCGCCCCGGGAACCTCTGGAAACACCATATATTTT. Translation gives CASSPAPGTSGNTIYF.

Turning to this clone: Other DNA sequences in this specimen translate into the identical CDR3. The rearrangement uses TRBV24-1 and TRBJ1-1; no clear D gene. CDR1 is KGHDR and CDR2 is SFDVKD in the germline V gene. Trimming stripped 1 base from V and 5 bases from J, with 7 bases between. The CDR3 is 13 residues long. DNA for the CDR3: TGTGCCACCAGTGATTTCTCGGGGACTGAAGCTTTCTTT. Its translation: CATSDFSGTEAFF.

The chain uses TRBV5-1 and TRBJ1-1; tentatively, D is TRBD1 (5 bases). Trimming removed 2 bases at V and 4 bases at J, with 15 bases between. This CDR3 has 15 residues. Germline CDR1 is SGHRS and CDR2 is YFSETQ. Here the CDR3 reads CASSFKTGLGTEAFF. CDR3 DNA sequence: TGCGCCAGCAGCTTTAAAACAGGTCTGGGCACTGAAGCTTTCTTT.

The chain joins TRBV7-9 to TRBJ1-4; D is perhaps TRBD1 (5 bases). V was cut by 5 bases and J by 0 bases, with 16 bases left in between. Germline CDR1 and CDR2: SEHNR and FQNEAQ (reference sequence). The CDR3 is made up of 17 amino acids. The CDR3 region has the DNA TGTGCCAGCAGCCCCCAGGGAGGCCCCCCAACTAATGAAAAACTGTTTTTT. Translated, it gives CASSPQGGPPTNEKLFF.

The rearrangement joins TRBV27 to TRBJ2-7; 12 bases agree with TRBD1. CDR1 and CDR2 from the germline V gene are MNHEY and SMNVEV (reference sequence). This CDR3 is 15 amino acids long. V trimming: 4 bases; J trimming: 3 bases; junction bases outside the gene matches: 4. As DNA, the CDR3 is TGTGCCAGCAGTTATGGGACAGGGGGCGACTACGAGCAGTACTTC. Translation: CASSYGTGGDYEQYF.

The CDR3 is CASSPVTGHYGYTF. In DNA, the CDR3 is TGTGCCAGCAGTCCGGTGACAGGGCACTATGGCTACACCTTC. V gene TRBV6-5 combines with J gene TRBJ1-2; 7 bases map to TRBD1. CDR3 length: 14 residues. Germline V lookup: CDR1 MNHEY, CDR2 SVGAGI. The ends lost 5 bases at V and 3 bases at J; junction bases unmatched: 6.

J is TRBJ1-1 and V is TRBV7-2; perhaps TRBD1 as D (6 bases). V lost 5 bases to trimming and J lost 0 bases, with 13 bases between them. Germline CDR1 reads SGHTA; CDR2 reads FQGNSA. This CDR3 contains 15 residues. The CDR3 is CASSEQGLLNTEAFF. The CDR3 DNA follows: TGTGCCAGCAGCGAACAGGGACTACTGAACACTGAAGCTTTCTTT.

J is TRBJ1-2 and V is TRBV2, with TRBD1 identical over 9 bases. The CDR3 totals 15 residues. Trimming removed 0 bases from V and 2 bases from J; junction bases left unmatched: 1. Germline V CDR1 and CDR2: SNHLY, FYNNEI. This CDR3 reads CASSEAQGANYGYTF. CDR3 sequence (DNA): TGTGCCAGCAGTGAAGCACAGGGGGCGAACTATGGCTACACCTTC.

The V and J genes are TRBV6-5 and TRBJ1-3; D not resolved. V was clipped by 7 bases and J by 0 bases, with 10 bases between them. The CDR3 totals 14 residues. Looked up from germline, CDR1 is MNHEY and CDR2 is SVGAGI. CDR3 sequence reads: CASTLQYSGNTIYF. CDR3 in DNA: TGTGCCAGCACTCTGCAGTACTCTGGAAACACCATATATTTT.

The chain couples TRBV24-1 to TRBJ1-2; D remains ambiguous. The CDR3 extends over 14 amino acids. V was pared by 0 bases and J by 2 bases, with 6 bases between. The germline V gene encodes CDR1 KGHDR and CDR2 SFDVKD. CDR3: CATSDLGINYGYTF. The CDR3 DNA follows: TGTGCCACCAGTGATTTGGGCATAAACTATGGCTACACCTTC.

This chain uses TRBV6-6 with TRBJ2-2; tentative D call: TRBD2 (6 bases). The V end was cut by 7 bases, the J end by 1 base, with 7 bases between. CDR1 and CDR2 from the germline V gene are MNHNY and SVGAGI (reference sequence). The CDR3 sequence is 13 residues long. CDR3 residues: CASNGGNTGELFF. The CDR3 DNA reads as TGTGCCAGCAACGGGGGGAACACCGGGGAGCTGTTTTTT.

V and J are TRBV24-1 and TRBJ2-3; the D is unclear. Germline V gene lookup returns CDR1 KGHDR and CDR2 SFDVKD. The CDR3 spans 12 residues. The V end lost 9 bases, the J end lost 7 bases, and 13 bases lay between the germline ends. CDR3 coding DNA: TGTGCCACCGGGGATTTCAGAAATACGCAGTATTTT. This sequence encodes CATGDFRNTQYF.

The J gene is TRBJ1-1, the V gene TRBV12-5; D possibly corresponds to TRBD1 (5 bases). Germline V gene data show CDR1 as LGHNT and CDR2 as FRNRAP. The CDR3 is made up of 12 amino acids. The germline V and J ends were trimmed by 9 bases and 5 bases, with 13 bases remaining between them. The CDR3 sequence: CASRQQGTEAFF. The DNA for the CDR3 is TGTGCTAGCCGCCAGCAGGGAACTGAAGCTTTCTTT.

This chain uses TRBV10-3 with TRBJ1-1, with a possible D match to TRBD1 (5 bases). CDR3 length equals 13 residues. V was trimmed by 3 bases and J by 10 bases, leaving 15 bases between them. CDR1 and CDR2 from the germline V gene are ENHRY and SYGVKD. CDR3 nucleotides: TGTGCCATCAGTGACCCCGCTGGGGCCGTAGCTTTCTTT. Protein product: CAISDPAGAVAFF.

The count of this clone is one. The genes are TRBV6-5 and TRBJ1-1; 10 nucleotides line up with TRBD1. V trimming: 4 bases; J trimming: 4 bases; junction bases outside the gene matches: 6. CDR1 MNHEY and CDR2 SVGAGI come from the germline V gene. CDR3 size: 15 residues. CDR3 sequence: CASSSRQGAGTEAFF. The CDR3 DNA reads TGTGCCAGCAGTTCTAGACAGGGGGCTGGCACTGAAGCTTTCTTT.

With respect to this clone: The same CDR3 can be traced to other DNA sequences in this sample. The chain couples TRBV10-2 to TRBJ1-1; the D gene is possibly TRBD1 (5 bases). Germline loops: CDR1 WSHSY, CDR2 SAAADI. There are 13 residues in the CDR3. V was trimmed by 2 bases and J by 1 base, leaving 5 bases between them. DNA of the CDR3: TGCGCCAGCAGTGAGCAGGGGAACACTGAAGCTTTCTTT. Encoded protein: CASSEQGNTEAFF.

A single count supports this clone. Here the CDR3 DNA reads TGTGCCAGCAGCCCCAGCTCTGGAAACACCATATATTTT. It specifies CASSPSSGNTIYF. J is TRBJ1-3 and V is TRBV12-3 or TRBV12-4; D is unclear. The V end lost 6 bases, the J end lost 0 bases, and 6 bases lay between the germline ends. The CDR3 runs 13 residues.

The gene calls are TRBV13 and TRBJ2-3, with 7 nucleotides matching TRBD2. Germline V gives CDR1 PRHDT, CDR2 FYEKMQ (reference sequence). The CDR3 runs 17 residues. The V and J ends lost 1 base and 7 bases, in that order; junction bases with no gene match: 14. Here the CDR3 reads CASSLVGGSRLPNTQYF. For the CDR3, the DNA is TGTGCCAGCAGCTTAGTGGGGGGGTCACGGTTACCTAATACGCAGTATTTT.